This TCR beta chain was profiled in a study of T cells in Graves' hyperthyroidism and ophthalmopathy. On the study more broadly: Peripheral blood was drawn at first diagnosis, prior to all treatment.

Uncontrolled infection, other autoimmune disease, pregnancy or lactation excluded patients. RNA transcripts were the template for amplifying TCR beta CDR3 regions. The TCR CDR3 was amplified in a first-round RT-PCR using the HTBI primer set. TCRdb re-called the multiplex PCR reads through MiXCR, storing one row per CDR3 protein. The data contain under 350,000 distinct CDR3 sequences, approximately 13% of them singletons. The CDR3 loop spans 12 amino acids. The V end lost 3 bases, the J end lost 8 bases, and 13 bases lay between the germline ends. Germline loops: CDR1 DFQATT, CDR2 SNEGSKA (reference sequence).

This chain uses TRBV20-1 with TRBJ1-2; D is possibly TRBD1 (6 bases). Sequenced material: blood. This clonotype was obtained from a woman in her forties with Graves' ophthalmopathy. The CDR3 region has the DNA TGCAGTGCTAGTCGGGGGGCTGGGGGCTACACCTTC. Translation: CSASRGAGGYTF.